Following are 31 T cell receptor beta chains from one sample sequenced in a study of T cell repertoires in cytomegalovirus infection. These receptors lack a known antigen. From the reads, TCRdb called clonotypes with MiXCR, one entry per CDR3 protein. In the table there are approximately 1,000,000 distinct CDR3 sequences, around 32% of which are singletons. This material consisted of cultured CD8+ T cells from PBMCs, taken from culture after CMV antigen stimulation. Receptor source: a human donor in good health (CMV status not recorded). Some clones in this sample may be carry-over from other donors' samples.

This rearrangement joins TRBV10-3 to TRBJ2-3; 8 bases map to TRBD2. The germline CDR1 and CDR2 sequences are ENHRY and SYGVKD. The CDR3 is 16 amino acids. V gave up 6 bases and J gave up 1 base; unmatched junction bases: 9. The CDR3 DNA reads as TGTGCCATCAGAGGCGGGGGGAAGAGCGGCACAGATACGCAGTATTTT. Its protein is CAIRGGGKSGTDTQYF.

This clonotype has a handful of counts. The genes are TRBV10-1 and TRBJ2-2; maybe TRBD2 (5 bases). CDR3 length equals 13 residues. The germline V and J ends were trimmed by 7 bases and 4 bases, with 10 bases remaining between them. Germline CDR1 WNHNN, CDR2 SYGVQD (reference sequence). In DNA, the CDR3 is TGCGCCAGCACCGATGGAGGCACCGGGGAGCTGTTTTTT. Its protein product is CASTDGGTGELFF.

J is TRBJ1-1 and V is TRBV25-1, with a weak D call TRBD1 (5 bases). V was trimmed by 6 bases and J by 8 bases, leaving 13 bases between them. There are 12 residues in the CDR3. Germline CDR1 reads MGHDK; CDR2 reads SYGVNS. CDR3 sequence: CASRDKRAEAFF. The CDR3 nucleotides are TGTGCCAGCAGGGACAAGAGGGCGGAAGCTTTCTTT.

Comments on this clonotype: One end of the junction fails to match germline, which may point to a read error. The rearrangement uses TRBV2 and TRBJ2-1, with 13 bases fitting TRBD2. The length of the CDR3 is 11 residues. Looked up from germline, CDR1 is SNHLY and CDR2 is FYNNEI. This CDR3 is CGLAGVNEQFF. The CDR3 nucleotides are TGCGGACTAGCGGGGGTCAATGAGCAGTTCTTC.

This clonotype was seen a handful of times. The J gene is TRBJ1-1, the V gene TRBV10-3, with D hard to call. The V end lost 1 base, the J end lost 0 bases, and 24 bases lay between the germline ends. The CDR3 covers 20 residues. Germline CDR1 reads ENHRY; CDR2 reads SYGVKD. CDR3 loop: CAISELIPSRPGYMNTEAFF. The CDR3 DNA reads TGTGCCATCAGTGAGTTAATCCCATCACGACCGGGTTACATGAACACTGAAGCTTTCTTT.

This CDR3 reads CASSLGTGMDTQYF. CDR3 in DNA: TGTGCCAGTAGTTTAGGGACGGGGATGGATACGCAGTATTTT. This chain links TRBV19 with TRBJ2-3; either TRBD1 or TRBD2 may fit D (5 bases each). This CDR3 comprises 14 residues. Germline assignment: CDR1 LNHDA and CDR2 SQIVND (reference sequence). V dropped 5 bases and J dropped 6 bases, with 15 bases sitting between them.

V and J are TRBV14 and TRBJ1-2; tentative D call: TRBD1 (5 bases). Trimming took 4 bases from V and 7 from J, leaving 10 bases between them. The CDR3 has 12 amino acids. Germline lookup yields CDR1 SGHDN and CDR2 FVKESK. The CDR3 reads CASSRRDRGYTF. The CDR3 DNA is TGTGCCAGCAGCCGCAGGGACCGTGGCTACACCTTC. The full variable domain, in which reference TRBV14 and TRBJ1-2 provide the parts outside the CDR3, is EAGVTQFPSHSVIEKGQTVTLRCDPISGHDNLYWYRRVMGKEIKFLLHFVKESKQDESGMPNNRFLAERTGGTYSTLKVQPAELEDSGVYFCASSRRDRGYTFGSGTRLTVV.

The CDR3 spells CASSMNRGMTDTQYF. The CDR3 nucleotides read TGTGCCAGCAGTATGAACAGGGGGATGACAGATACGCAGTATTTT. The chain is built from TRBV6-1 and TRBJ2-3, with 8 bases aligning to TRBD1. The CDR3 covers 15 residues. Trimming took 5 bases from V and 3 from J; bases not matched to a gene: 7. Germline values: CDR1 MNHNS, CDR2 SASEGT.

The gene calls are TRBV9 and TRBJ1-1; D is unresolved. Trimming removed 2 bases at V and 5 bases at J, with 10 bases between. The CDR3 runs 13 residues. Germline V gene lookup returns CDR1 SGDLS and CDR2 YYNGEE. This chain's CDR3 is CASSVSSGTEAFF. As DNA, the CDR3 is TGTGCCAGCAGCGTTTCTTCTGGGACTGAAGCTTTCTTT.

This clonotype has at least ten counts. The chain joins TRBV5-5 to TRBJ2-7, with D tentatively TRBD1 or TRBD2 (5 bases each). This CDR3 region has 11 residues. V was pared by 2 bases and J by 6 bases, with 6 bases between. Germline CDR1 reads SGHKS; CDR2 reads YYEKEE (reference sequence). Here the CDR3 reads CASSLGTEQYV. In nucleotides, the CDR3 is TGTGCCAGCAGCTTAGGGACCGAGCAGTACGTC.

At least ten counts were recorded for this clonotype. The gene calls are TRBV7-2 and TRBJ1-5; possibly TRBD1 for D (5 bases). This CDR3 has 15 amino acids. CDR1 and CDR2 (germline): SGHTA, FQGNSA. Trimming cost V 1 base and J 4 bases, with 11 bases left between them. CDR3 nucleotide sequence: TGTGCCAGCAGCTTAGTTGGGGGGGATAATCAGCCCCAGCATTTT. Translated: CASSLVGGDNQPQHF.

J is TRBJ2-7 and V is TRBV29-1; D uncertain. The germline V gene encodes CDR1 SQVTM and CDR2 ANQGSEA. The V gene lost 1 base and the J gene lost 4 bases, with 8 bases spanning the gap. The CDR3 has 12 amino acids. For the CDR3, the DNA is TGCAGCGTTGAAGTAACCAGGTACGAGCAGTACTTC. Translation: CSVEVTRYEQYF.

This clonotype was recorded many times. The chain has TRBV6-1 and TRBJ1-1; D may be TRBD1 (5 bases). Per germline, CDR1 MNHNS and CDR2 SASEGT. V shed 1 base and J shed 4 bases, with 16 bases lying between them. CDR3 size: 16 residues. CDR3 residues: CASSEDVRGKGTEAFF. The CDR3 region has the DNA TGTGCCAGCAGTGAAGACGTTAGGGGAAAAGGCACTGAAGCTTTCTTT.

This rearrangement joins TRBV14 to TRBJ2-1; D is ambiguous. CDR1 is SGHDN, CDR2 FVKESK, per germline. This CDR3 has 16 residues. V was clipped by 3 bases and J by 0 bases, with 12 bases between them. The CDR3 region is CASSHIITSSYNEQFF. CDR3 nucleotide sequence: TGTGCCAGCAGCCATATCATAACGAGCTCCTACAATGAGCAGTTCTTC. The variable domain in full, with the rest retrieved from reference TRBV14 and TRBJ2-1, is EAGVTQFPSHSVIEKGQTVTLRCDPISGHDNLYWYRRVMGKEIKFLLHFVKESKQDESGMPNNRFLAERTGGTYSTLKVQPAELEDSGVYFCASSHIITSSYNEQFFGPGTRLTVL.

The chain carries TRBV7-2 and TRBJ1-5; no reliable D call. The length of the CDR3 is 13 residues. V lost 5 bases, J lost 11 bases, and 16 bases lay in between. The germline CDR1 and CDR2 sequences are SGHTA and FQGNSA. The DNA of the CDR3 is TGTGCCAGCAGCGGCGATGGCTGGGAAGCCCAGCATTTT. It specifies CASSGDGWEAQHF.

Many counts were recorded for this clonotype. Written as DNA, the CDR3 is TGTGCCAGCAGCTTGTCGTTAGTACAGGATGAAAAACTGTTTTTT. Its protein is CASSLSLVQDEKLFF. This chain uses TRBV7-6 with TRBJ1-4, with D tentatively TRBD1 (5 bases). The V end was cut by 3 bases, the J end by 6 bases, with 14 bases between. Germline assignment: CDR1 SGHVS and CDR2 FNYEAQ. The CDR3 has 15 amino acids.

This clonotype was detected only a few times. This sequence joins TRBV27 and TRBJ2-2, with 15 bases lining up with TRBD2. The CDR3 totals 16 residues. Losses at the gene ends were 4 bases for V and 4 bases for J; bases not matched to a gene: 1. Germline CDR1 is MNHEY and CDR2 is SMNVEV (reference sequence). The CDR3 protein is CASSWGLAGGTGELFF. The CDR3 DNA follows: TGTGCCAGCAGTTGGGGACTAGCGGGGGGCACCGGGGAGCTGTTTTTT.

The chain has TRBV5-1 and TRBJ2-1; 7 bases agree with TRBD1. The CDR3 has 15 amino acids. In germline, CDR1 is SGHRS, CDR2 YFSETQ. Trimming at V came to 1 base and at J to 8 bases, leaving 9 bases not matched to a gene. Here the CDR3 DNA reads TGCGCCAGCAGCTTGACAGGGGACCCCGGGGATGAGCAGTTCTTC. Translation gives CASSLTGDPGDEQFF. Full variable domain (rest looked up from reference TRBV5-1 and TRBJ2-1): KAGVTQTPRYLIKTRGQQVTLSCSPISGHRSVSWYQQTPGQGLQFLFEYFSETQRNKGNFPGRFSGRQFSNSRSEMNVSTLELGDSALYLCASSLTGDPGDEQFFGPGTRLTVL.

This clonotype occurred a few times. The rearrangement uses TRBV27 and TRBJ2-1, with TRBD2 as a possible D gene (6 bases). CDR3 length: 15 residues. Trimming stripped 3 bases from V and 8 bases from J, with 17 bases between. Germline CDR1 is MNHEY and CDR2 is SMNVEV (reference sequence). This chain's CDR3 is CASSFLGEVADEQFF. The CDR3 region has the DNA TGTGCCAGCAGTTTCCTTGGGGAGGTTGCCGATGAGCAGTTCTTC.

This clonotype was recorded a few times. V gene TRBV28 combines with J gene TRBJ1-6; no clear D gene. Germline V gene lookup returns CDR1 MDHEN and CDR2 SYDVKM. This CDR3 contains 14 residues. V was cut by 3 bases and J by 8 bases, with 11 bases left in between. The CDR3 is CASSFRGPDSPLHF. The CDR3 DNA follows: TGTGCCAGCAGTTTTAGAGGCCCGGATTCACCCCTCCACTTT.

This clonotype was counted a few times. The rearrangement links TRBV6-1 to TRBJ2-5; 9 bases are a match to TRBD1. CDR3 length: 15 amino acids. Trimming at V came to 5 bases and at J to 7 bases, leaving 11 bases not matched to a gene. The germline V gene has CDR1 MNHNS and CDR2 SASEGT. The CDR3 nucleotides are TGTGCCAGCAGTTCACGGGACAGGGCCGTATTGACCCAGTACTTC. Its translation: CASSSRDRAVLTQYF.

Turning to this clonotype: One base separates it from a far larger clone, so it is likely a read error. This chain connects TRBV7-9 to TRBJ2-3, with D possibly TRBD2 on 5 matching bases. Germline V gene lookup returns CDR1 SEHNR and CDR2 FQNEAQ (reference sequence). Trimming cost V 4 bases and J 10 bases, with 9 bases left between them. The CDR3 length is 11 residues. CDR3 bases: TGTGCCAGCAGCTCCGGGGATGCGCAGTATTTT. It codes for CASSSGDAQYF.

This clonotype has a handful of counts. CDR3 amino acids: CATRGGQGDTQYF. CDR3 sequence (DNA): TGTGCCACCCGGGGGGGCCAGGGAGATACGCAGTATTTT. The chain uses TRBV12-3 or TRBV12-4 and TRBJ2-3, with 8 positions matching TRBD2. CDR3 length equals 13 residues. The V and J ends lost 10 bases and 5 bases, in that order; junction bases with no gene match: 8.

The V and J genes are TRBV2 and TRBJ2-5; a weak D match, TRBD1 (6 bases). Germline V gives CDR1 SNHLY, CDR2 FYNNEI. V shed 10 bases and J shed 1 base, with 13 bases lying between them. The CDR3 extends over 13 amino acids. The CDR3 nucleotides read TGTGCCACTACAGGGTACGGCCAAGAGACCCAGTACTTC. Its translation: CATTGYGQETQYF.

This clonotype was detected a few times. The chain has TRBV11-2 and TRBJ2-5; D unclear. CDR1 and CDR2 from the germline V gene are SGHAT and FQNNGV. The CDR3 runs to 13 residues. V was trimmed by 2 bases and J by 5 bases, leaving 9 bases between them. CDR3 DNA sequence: TGTGCCAGCAGCTTACGTATGACGGAGACCCAGTACTTC. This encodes CASSLRMTETQYF.

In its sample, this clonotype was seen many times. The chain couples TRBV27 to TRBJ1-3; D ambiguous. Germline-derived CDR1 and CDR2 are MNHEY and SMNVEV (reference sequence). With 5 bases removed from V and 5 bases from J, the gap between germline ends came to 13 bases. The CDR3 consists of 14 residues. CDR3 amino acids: CASSRVGVRNTIYF. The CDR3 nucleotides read TGTGCCAGCAGTCGCGTTGGGGTCCGAAACACCATATATTTT.

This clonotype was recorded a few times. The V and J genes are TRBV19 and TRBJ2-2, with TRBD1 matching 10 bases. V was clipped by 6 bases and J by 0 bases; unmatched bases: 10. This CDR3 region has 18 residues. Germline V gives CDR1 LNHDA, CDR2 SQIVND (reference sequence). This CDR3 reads CASSHPSDRGPNTGELFF. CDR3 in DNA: TGTGCCAGTAGCCATCCATCAGACAGGGGGCCGAACACCGGGGAGCTGTTTTTT.

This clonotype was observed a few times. This CDR3 reads CASSKSGTSGFEQYF. In nucleotides, the CDR3 is TGTGCCAGCAGTAAGTCCGGGACTAGCGGGTTCGAGCAGTACTTC. The chain combines TRBV12-3 or TRBV12-4 with TRBJ2-7, with 12 bases identical to TRBD2. This CDR3 spans 15 amino acids. Losses at the gene ends were 5 bases for V and 6 bases for J; bases not matched to a gene: 8.

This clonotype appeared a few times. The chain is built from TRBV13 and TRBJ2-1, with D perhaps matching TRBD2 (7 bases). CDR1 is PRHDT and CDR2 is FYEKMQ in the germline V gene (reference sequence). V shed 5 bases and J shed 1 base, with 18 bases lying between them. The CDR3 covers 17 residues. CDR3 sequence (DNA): TGTGCCAGCAGCGGAGGGGGGGGATCCTCTTCCTACAATGAGCAGTTCTTC. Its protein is CASSGGGGSSSYNEQFF.

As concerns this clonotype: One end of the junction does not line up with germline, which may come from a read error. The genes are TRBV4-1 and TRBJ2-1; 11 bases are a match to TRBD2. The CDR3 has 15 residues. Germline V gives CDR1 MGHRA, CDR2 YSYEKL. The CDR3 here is CASSLAGGSYSEQFF. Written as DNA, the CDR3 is TGCGCCAGCAGCCTAGCGGGGGGGTCCTACAGTGAGCAGTTCTTC.

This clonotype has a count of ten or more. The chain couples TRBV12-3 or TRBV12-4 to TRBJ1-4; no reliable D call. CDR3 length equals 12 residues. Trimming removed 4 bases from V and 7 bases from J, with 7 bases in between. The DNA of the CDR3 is TGTGCCAGCAGTTCGACGGGTGAAAAACTGTTTTTT. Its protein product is CASSSTGEKLFF.